This T cell receptor (beta chain) was captured in a study of blood T cell repertoires in COVID-19. The wider study: T cells, B-cell-depleted T cells, or PBMCs provided the cDNA or gDNA that served as material.

Profiled with immunoSEQ multiplex PCR; TCRdb holds only in-frame clones, not every one. Here the sample spans about 54,000 clones, 90% being singletons. V was shortened by 3 bases and J by 0 bases, with 10 bases between the two germline ends. There are 15 residues in the CDR3. Germline CDR1 reads SGHAT; CDR2 reads FQNNGV. The TCR sequence derives from a middle-aged woman with active COVID-19. Sequencing used peripheral blood. The chain combines TRBV11-2 with TRBJ2-3, with D possibly being TRBD1 (5 bases). CDR3 protein: CASSLGRASTDTQYF. CDR3 sequence (DNA): TGTGCCAGCAGCTTGGGCAGGGCTAGCACAGATACGCAGTATTTT. The complete variable domain, with remaining parts taken from reference TRBV11-2 and TRBJ2-3, reads EAGVAQSPRYKIIEKRQSVAFWCNPISGHATLYWYQQILGQGPKLLIQFQNNGVVDDSQLPKDRFSAERLKGVDSTLKIQPAKLEDSAVYLCASSLGRASTDTQYFGPGTRLTVL.